This T cell receptor (beta chain) was documented in a study of blood T cell repertoires in COVID-19. Looking at the study overall: Specimens from acute and convalescent COVID-19 originated in the United States, Italy and Spain. From T cells, B-cell-depleted T cells, or PBMCs came the material, which was cDNA or gDNA.

The authors' processing: Estimates of nucleated cell counts were drawn from the amplification of reference gene primers. The protocol was immunoSEQ multiplex PCR, while the TCRdb copy is restricted to in-frame clones and leaves out a portion. For V, J and clone size, that table is used; D and trimming come from the DNA. This sample has around 24,000 clones, with less than 90% found just once. During active infection, Seattle patients enrolled and were then monitored through disease. V shed 6 bases and J shed 1 base, with 10 bases lying between them. There are 15 residues in the CDR3. The germline V gene encodes CDR1 SEHNR and CDR2 FQNEAQ (reference sequence).

The chain uses TRBV7-9 and TRBJ2-6; D uncertain. This TCR came from a man between 65 and 85 years old with COVID-19, enrolled during active disease. Sequenced input: peripheral blood. For the CDR3, the DNA is TGTGCCAGCAGTTTCAAAGAGTCTGGGGCCAACGTCCTGACTTTC. It is translated as CASSFKESGANVLTF.